The sequence of this TCR beta chain was determined in a study of beta chain features in type 1 diabetes. Study background: Regarding age, gender and cell yields, patients proved similar to healthy donors. The study, taken as a whole, reports: Significant though moderate, a shortening of TCRB CDR3s appeared in all four CD4+ subsets of Type 1 diabetes patients. Sequencing used cDNA, and cells with high TCR expression could therefore be over-represented.

The authors took one heparinised blood draw, averaging about 120 mL, from each donor. The V end was cut by 3 bases, the J end by 2 bases, with 4 bases between. The CDR3 covers 12 residues. Germline assignment: CDR1 MGHDK and CDR2 SYGVNS. Of the isolated RNA, all was reverse transcribed, and so the sequenced material was expressed TCRB transcripts. Reads from naive, central memory and regulatory T cell samples averaged about 3.9 million. Some clones are missing from TCRdb's copy, which holds only in-frame ones; the method was immunoSEQ multiplex PCR. Of 95,000 to 150,000 clones detected, about 17% appear once; the ten largest clones hold 2% to 3%. This clone turned up a few times. Its specificity is not known.

This chain uses TRBV25-1 with TRBJ1-2; D gene ambiguous. The sample taken for sequencing was central memory CD4+ T cells from blood. The sequence was collected from a young man with type 1 diabetes. The CDR3 is CASSEGNYGYTF. The CDR3 DNA reads as TGTGCCAGCAGTGAGGGAAACTATGGCTACACCTTC.